A selection of T cell receptor beta chains follows, all from one sample in a study of blood T cell repertoires in COVID-19. The table came from immunoSEQ multiplex PCR; TCRdb's copy has only in-frame clones and leaves some out. The data show nearly 250,000 clones, approximately 82% seen once. The sequencing sample was made of peripheral blood. The receptors derive from a woman aged 80 or older with acute or convalescent COVID-19. CDR3s leave out the opening cysteine and the closing phenylalanine or tryptophan. The D gene is left open where the match is weak.

D gene,V gene,CDR3 protein
-,TRBV6-2/TRBV6-3,ASSPGQGTGELF
TRBD1,TRBV28,ASSLSGQGANEQF
TRBD1,TRBV28,ASILGQGKGYT
TRBD2,TRBV5-4,ASSLGGLEGSGSQY
-,TRBV7-8,ASSPYGSANYGYT
TRBD2,TRBV3-1/TRBV3-2,ASSPRGGQGETQY
TRBD2,TRBV3-1/TRBV3-2,ASSFLAEAGEQY
-,TRBV6-5,ASSQGLGVGEQF
-,TRBV6-6,ASSSGTPYEQY
TRBD1,TRBV7-2,ASSLGDRFNQPQH
-,TRBV5-1,ASSFKGELDTEAF
-,TRBV28,ASSLRLANYGYT
TRBD1,TRBV27,ASSFRGANGYT
-,TRBV6-2/TRBV6-3,ASSYSQGFNTGELF
TRBD2,TRBV5-6,ASSLASGGFYNEQF
TRBD2,TRBV3-1/TRBV3-2,ASSQAGGRNEQF
-,TRBV15,ATSRELGVYEQY
TRBD2,TRBV5-4,ASSPGTTHNTGELF
-,TRBV5-1,ASSLSSVKSSYYSPLH
-,TRBV3-1/TRBV3-2,ASSPRAVTFYNEQF
-,TRBV27,ASSLLAVYNSGANVLT
-,TRBV3-1/TRBV3-2,ASSQNDRSRQY
TRBD1,TRBV7-3,ASSSQGVGTGELF
TRBD1,TRBV7-2,ASSTDRNQPQH
TRBD1,TRBV7-6,ASSPTATGNNSPLH
-,TRBV5-8,ASSLGGAGEKLF
TRBD2,TRBV2,ASSERLADNEQF
-,TRBV11-2,ASSLALGTRETQY
TRBD2,TRBV5-1,ASSPTGTSRGETQY
-,TRBV5-1,ASSLAFIVNEQF
TRBD2,TRBV24-1,ATSDSSGTSGGLETQY
TRBD1,TRBV7-3,ASSLGTGFGETQY
-,TRBV6-1,ASSERSSFRSYEQY
-,TRBV7-9,ASSLPGGRSGEQY
-,TRBV13,ASSLGSGADQPQH
TRBD1,TRBV19,ASTDRVEITKLF
TRBD2,TRBV6-2/TRBV6-3,ASSSPAGGPHEQF
TRBD1,TRBV14,ASSFGQGGNTEAF
-,TRBV19,ASSIIGLRISWGVNTEAF
-,TRBV27,ASSLGLNQPQH
TRBD2,TRBV30,AWRRGGSLGAGELF
TRBD1,TRBV11-3,ASSRGQGARETQY
TRBD1,TRBV2,ASSEALFAGTGED
-,TRBV7-2,ASSPGLHRTNEQF
TRBD2,TRBV29-1,SGASGRGSDTQY
TRBD2,TRBV7-2,ASSLAASGGWETQY
TRBD1,TRBV7-8,ASSQRGQGPDSNQPQH
-,TRBV5-1,ASKSGDTGELF
TRBD1,TRBV5-1,ASSSTDRGPYDEQY
TRBD2,TRBV11-2,ASSPLAGTGNEQF
TRBD1,TRBV7-2,ASSLAPSGQGHGIQY
TRBD2,TRBV13,ASSGTSHNEQF
TRBD1,TRBV18,ASKTGAGDTQY
-,TRBV28,ASSPQPSRERAF
TRBD1,TRBV4-1,ASSQSYDRGLSTDTQY
TRBD1,TRBV30,AWSRTGTNYGYT
-,TRBV19,ASNMGRGIPGELF
TRBD1,TRBV5-1,ASSLAGQIPYEQY
-,TRBV6-5,ASSANRDEQY
TRBD2,TRBV7-9,ASRRGGTGKETQY